The rows below give T cell receptor beta chains drawn from one sample of a study of monozygotic twins with inflammatory bowel disease. Reanalyzing the 5' RACE reads, TCRdb keeps one entry per CDR3 protein, without DNA. The listing records approximately 420,000 distinct CDR3 sequences. The sample taken for sequencing was blood. All receptors come from a human donor with ulcerative colitis or Crohn's disease, or a healthy co-twin of an affected twin (not recorded which). CDR3s include the opening cysteine and the closing phenylalanine or tryptophan. The order of the fields is V gene, J gene, CDR3 protein.

v_gene: TRBV27; j_gene: TRBJ1-5; CDR3aa: CASSSRLFTGSGQPQHF
v_gene: TRBV5-6; j_gene: TRBJ2-2; CDR3aa: CASSFWAGLGTGELFF
v_gene: TRBV12-3/TRBV12-4; j_gene: TRBJ2-1; CDR3aa: CASIHRGLSDEQFF
v_gene: TRBV11-2; j_gene: TRBJ2-3; CDR3aa: CASSSRGLAGDRTDTQYF
v_gene: TRBV6-5; j_gene: TRBJ2-3; CDR3aa: CASSYGLAPEDTQYF
v_gene: TRBV12-3/TRBV12-4; j_gene: TRBJ1-1; CDR3aa: CASSLSSSAFF
v_gene: TRBV10-3; j_gene: TRBJ1-5; CDR3aa: CAISAGGDQPQHF
v_gene: TRBV14; j_gene: TRBJ2-1; CDR3aa: CASTPTSGRSYNEQFF
v_gene: TRBV12-3/TRBV12-4; j_gene: TRBJ2-1; CDR3aa: CASGGLGEQFF
v_gene: TRBV7-2; j_gene: TRBJ1-2; CDR3aa: CASSERTGDYGYTF
v_gene: TRBV6-6; j_gene: TRBJ2-5; CDR3aa: CASNRDGETQYF
v_gene: TRBV7-9; j_gene: TRBJ1-1; CDR3aa: CASSPGALPEAFF
v_gene: TRBV14; j_gene: TRBJ2-7; CDR3aa: CASSPLTGDEQYF
v_gene: TRBV30; j_gene: TRBJ1-4; CDR3aa: CAWNRDRLATNEKLFF